This TCR beta chain was captured in a study of blood T cells in healthy people across ages (dated by TCRdb to about 2015). Background for the entire study: In model experiments, roughly one uniquely barcoded TCR beta cDNA molecule per two T cells was captured by template switching. Donors were grouped into four age groups: young (average 16 years), middle-aged (39), aged (around 60) and long-lived (just over 80). To avoid experimental bias, donors of different ages were spread randomly across the sequencing lanes. To track age-related changes in TCR beta repertoire diversity, the study relied on deep sequencing normalized with unique cDNA molecular identifiers. For two donors (one aged 18 to 29 and one aged 80 or older), the study analyzed two additional independent replicas of 1 million unique cDNA reads from the same blood draw. The investigation overall reported the following: As age increased, observed TCR beta diversity per million T cells dropped in a roughly linear way, and a significant reduction was already evident by age around 41. The long-lived group showed more naive CD4+ T cells, fewer expanded clones and increased TCR diversity than the aged group, suggesting age selection. There was a strong correlation between observed TCR beta diversity and the percentage of naive T cells measured by flow cytometry. Because donor CMV infection status was unknown, age-related changes in expanded clonotypes were potentially confounded. Since profiling was done on bulk unsorted PBMCs, naive and antigen-experienced compartments could not be conclusively compared. Estimates of total diversity from one million sequenced T cells were regarded as lower bounds and underestimates.

This clonotype showed up many times. What antigen it recognizes has not been identified. There are no base qualities to consult, and no much larger clone falls within one base. There are 16 amino acids in the CDR3, from cysteine to phenylalanine inclusive. The only DNA kept is the CDR3, 48 bases in frame from the first base. Clipping removes 5 bases from V and 6 bases from J, with 13 as the unmatched junction base count. From the germline V gene, CDR1 is MNHNS and CDR2 is SASEGT. Donors were a few dozen systemically healthy Caucasian individuals from Russia aged roughly 6 to 95 years. Each donor gave around 9.5 milliliters of peripheral blood, collected into EDTA-treated Vacutainer tubes. Ficoll-Paque density-gradient centrifugation was used to isolate PBMCs, with at least 6 million per sample. Total RNA was extracted from PBMCs with Trizol reagent, with at least 6 micrograms obtained per sample. For every donor, an aliquot of PBMCs went through flow cytometry to measure the percentages of naive CD45RAhigh/CD27high T cells.

Library preparation used 5' RACE. TCRdb shows the sequencer as Illumina HiSeq 2500. A second 7 to 11 cycle PCR used a sample-barcoded 5' primer and a J-beta primer mix. A unique molecular identifier was introduced onto each TCR beta cDNA molecule by a template-switch 5' adaptor carrying 12 random nucleotides. Each sample yielded at least 3 million CDR3-containing paired-end reads. The Mint cDNA synthesis kit, primed by a TRBC-specific oligonucleotide, was used to synthesize first-strand cDNA from all RNA. After uracil-DNA glycosylase treatment, a first 18-cycle PCR used universal primers M1SS and BC2_uni_R on all cDNA. The original methods were these. For normalization, 1 million high-quality reads, each with a distinct molecular identifier, were randomly selected from each sample. Instead of being binned into consensus sequences, reads with shared molecular identifiers were discarded. CDR3 identification, clonotype clustering and error correction used MiTCR with a Q25 quality threshold and the strictest error-elimination algorithm. A nonparametric unseen species model with Euler transformation was used to estimate a lower bound on total TCR beta diversity. TCRdb trimmed public reads at Q25 via fastp, called clones via MiXCR and kept in-frame beta chains. Every entry covers one CDR3 protein and lists the most common genes and DNA from its rows. V and J calls and clone size were set by TCRdb, not the authors. This sample lists about 690,000 distinct CDR3 sequences; around two fifths were detected once. The ten largest clones add up to approximately 31% of the sample.

The specimen sequenced was blood. The TCR was taken from a man older than 75 in good health. The chain was built from TRBV6-1 and TRBJ2-3; 8 of the junction bases match TRBD1. CDR3 sequence: CASSTTGTGANDTQYF. At the DNA level, the sequence is TGTGCCAGCAGTACCACCGGGACAGGAGCCAACGATACGCAGTATTTT.